The 28 T cell receptor beta chains reported below all come from one sample, sequenced in a study of patients and donors after allogeneic stem cell transplantation. TCRdb analysed the RT-PCR reads with MiXCR anew, one entry per CDR3 protein. The sample carries approximately 430,000 distinct CDR3 sequences, approximately 16% recorded once. The sequencing input was blood, either unsorted or a sorted T cell fraction (not recorded which). The receptors come from a human donor who was either an allogeneic HSCT recipient or a stem cell or donor lymphocyte infusion donor (not recorded which). It is not recorded whose cells these are; they may come from a transplant donor.

The chain has TRBV5-6 and TRBJ2-7, with 11 bases lining up with TRBD1. CDR3 length equals 16 residues. After removal of 4 bases from V and 0 bases from J, the junction contained 6 bases not matched to a gene. Germline CDR1 reads SGHDT; CDR2 reads YYEEEE. CDR3: CASSPDRGLISYEQYF. CDR3 in DNA: TGTGCCAGCAGCCCGGACAGGGGGCTTATCTCCTACGAGCAGTACTTC.

This clonotype was detected ten times or more. This chain joins TRBV6-4 and TRBJ2-1, with no clear D. The CDR3 contains 12 residues. V was trimmed by 3 bases and J by 5 bases, leaving 5 bases between them. CDR1 is MRHNA and CDR2 is SNTAGT in the germline V gene. In DNA form, the CDR3 reads TGTGCCAGCAGTGATTCCAACAATGAGCAGTTCTTC. Encoded protein: CASSDSNNEQFF.

CDR3 loop: CASSLEGAASNYGYTF. CDR3 nucleotides: TGTGCCAGCAGCTTAGAGGGGGCCGCTTCTAACTATGGCTACACCTTC. The chain combines TRBV7-9 with TRBJ1-2; 7 bases agree with TRBD1. V shed 1 base and J 0 bases; nucleotides not matched to a gene: 5. Germline V gene sequence: CDR1 SEHNR, CDR2 FQNEAQ (reference sequence). The CDR3 runs to 16 residues.

This clonotype has more than one count but fewer than ten. The chain has TRBV6-2 or TRBV6-3 and TRBJ1-5; tentative D call: TRBD1 (6 bases). CDR1 and CDR2 (germline): MNHEY, SVGEGT. V dropped 0 bases and J dropped 11 bases, with 11 bases sitting between them. CDR3 length: 13 amino acids. The CDR3 sequence is CASSYSQGSAQHF. The CDR3 DNA reads as TGTGCCAGCAGTTACTCGCAGGGGTCAGCCCAGCATTTT.

CDR3 bases: TGTGCCAGCAGTTCCCCCCCGGCGGTACGCGGCTACACCTTC. Translating it yields CASSSPPAVRGYTF. V is TRBV27 and J is TRBJ1-2; D remains ambiguous. CDR3 length: 14 residues. With 4 bases removed from V and 8 bases from J, the gap between germline ends came to 17 bases. CDR1 and CDR2 (germline): MNHEY, SMNVEV (reference sequence).

DNA of the CDR3: TGCGCCAGCAGCCGGCAGATGATCCCGGGACAGGGCCTCTACGAGCAGTACTTC. Protein: CASSRQMIPGQGLYEQYF. This chain joins TRBV5-1 and TRBJ2-7; 9 bases match TRBD1. Germline assignment: CDR1 SGHRS and CDR2 YFSETQ. There are 18 residues in the CDR3. The J segment lost 3 bases and the V segment lost 4 bases, leaving 17 bases of the junction unmatched.

The rearrangement uses TRBV12-3 or TRBV12-4 and TRBJ2-7, with 7 nucleotides matching TRBD2. This CDR3 comprises 15 residues. V was clipped by 8 bases and J by 2 bases; unmatched bases: 12. The CDR3 loop is CASGMGGGGPYEQYF. As DNA, the CDR3 is TGTGCCAGCGGGATGGGAGGCGGGGGACCCTACGAGCAGTACTTC.

This clonotype was detected only a few times. V is TRBV5-4 and J is TRBJ2-1; no reliable D call. Between the trimmed V and J ends, which lost 4 bases and 0 bases, there was a span of 11 bases. CDR3 length: 15 residues. CDR1 is SGHNT and CDR2 is YYREEE in the germline V gene (reference sequence). CDR3 loop: CASSLSASSYNEQFF. The CDR3 bases are TGTGCCAGCAGCCTGAGCGCTAGCTCCTACAATGAGCAGTTCTTC.

This clonotype appeared a few times. The gene calls are TRBV29-1 and TRBJ2-5; 9 bases match TRBD1. Germline loops: CDR1 SQVTM, CDR2 ANQGSEA. The CDR3 has 14 amino acids. The ends lost 2 bases at V and 4 bases at J; junction bases unmatched: 5. CDR3 sequence (DNA): TGCAGCGTTGAAAAGGGACAGGGAGGAGAGACCCAGTACTTC. Protein: CSVEKGQGGETQYF.

CDR3 protein: CASSPVGRTGLETQYF. The CDR3 DNA sequence: TGTGCCAGCAGCCCCGTGGGTCGGACAGGGTTAGAGACCCAGTACTTC. V is TRBV5-6 and J is TRBJ2-5; 8 bases are a match to TRBD1. CDR3 length: 16 amino acids. Germline assignment: CDR1 SGHDT and CDR2 YYEEEE. The ends lost 4 bases at V and 4 bases at J; junction bases unmatched: 12.

This clonotype has a handful of counts. This chain links TRBV5-1 with TRBJ1-2, with 7 bases matching TRBD1. CDR1 is SGHRS, CDR2 YFSETQ, per germline. The V gene end was trimmed by 4 bases and the J gene end by 7 bases; junction bases not matched to a gene: 10. The CDR3 runs 14 residues. Written as DNA, the CDR3 is TGCGCCAGCAGCACCTCGGACAGGACGGGTGGCTACACCTTC. It yields the protein CASSTSDRTGGYTF.

The CDR3 is CSARGSGRVNEQFF. The DNA for the CDR3 is TGCAGTGCTAGAGGTAGCGGGAGGGTCAATGAGCAGTTCTTC. The chain links TRBV20-1 to TRBJ2-1; 11 bases match TRBD2. Germline lookup yields CDR1 DFQATT and CDR2 SNEGSKA (reference sequence). The CDR3 has 14 amino acids. V was pared by 1 base and J by 6 bases, with 2 bases of the junction left unmatched.

This chain joins TRBV27 and TRBJ2-5; the match to TRBD2 covers 8 bases. Germline trimming cut 6 bases from V and 2 bases from J; bases unmatched to any gene: 5. Germline-derived CDR1 and CDR2 are MNHEY and SMNVEV (reference sequence). This CDR3 has 14 amino acids. The CDR3 region has the DNA TGTGCCAGCAGGGAAGCGGGAGTGCAAGAGACCCAGTACTTC. Protein: CASREAGVQETQYF.

This clonotype was observed a handful of times. This chain uses TRBV27 with TRBJ1-1, with 7 bases lining up with TRBD1. CDR3 length: 14 residues. V gave up 5 bases and J gave up 4 bases; unmatched junction bases: 7. Germline-derived CDR1 and CDR2 are MNHEY and SMNVEV (reference sequence). CDR3: CASSLYRGGTEAFF. For the CDR3, the DNA is TGTGCCAGCAGTCTATACAGGGGAGGCACTGAAGCTTTCTTT.

This clonotype was detected a few times. This chain connects TRBV28 to TRBJ2-7; D is uncertain. The germline gives CDR1 MDHEN, CDR2 SYDVKM. With 3 bases removed from V and 5 bases from J, the gap between germline ends came to 8 bases. The CDR3 has 12 amino acids. The CDR3 is CASSLGPNEQYF. As DNA, the CDR3 is TGTGCCAGCAGTTTGGGTCCCAACGAGCAGTACTTC. The variable domain in full, completed from reference TRBV28 and TRBJ2-7, reads DVKVTQSSRYLVKRTGEKVFLECVQDMDHENMFWYRQDPGLGLRLIYFSYDVKMKEKGDIPEGYSVSREKKERFSLILESASTNQTSMYLCASSLGPNEQYFGPGTRLTVT.

This clonotype was seen a handful of times. This rearrangement joins TRBV29-1 to TRBJ2-1; D gene uncertain. The CDR3 sequence is 11 residues long. Trimming cost V 4 bases and J 11 bases, with 12 bases left between them. CDR1 is SQVTM, CDR2 ANQGSEA, per germline. CDR3 residues: CSVGPTGKQFF. The CDR3 nucleotides read TGCAGCGTTGGGCCGACTGGGAAGCAGTTCTTC.

The table lists this clonotype with many counts. The chain is built from TRBV12-3 or TRBV12-4 and TRBJ2-1; 8 positions agree with TRBD1. The CDR3 has 15 residues. V shed 7 bases, J shed 3 bases, and the junction held 8 bases outside the gene matches. DNA of the CDR3: TGTGCCAGCACCCCGGGACAGGTCTACTACAATGAGCAGTTCTTC. Translation: CASTPGQVYYNEQFF.

This clonotype is labeled as medium-sized. The chain has TRBV7-2 and TRBJ2-5, with D possibly being TRBD2 (5 bases). Trimming cost V 4 bases and J 1 base, with 13 bases left between them. CDR1 is SGHTA, CDR2 FQGNSA, per germline. The CDR3 loop spans 15 amino acids. The CDR3 nucleotides are TGTGCCAGCAGCTCGAGGGTGGGAGTCCAAGAGACCCAGTACTTC. This sequence encodes CASSSRVGVQETQYF. Full variable domain (remainder filled in from reference TRBV7-2 and TRBJ2-5): GAGVSQSPSNKVTEKGKDVELRCDPISGHTALYWYRQSLGQGLEFLIYFQGNSAPDKSGLPSDRFSAERTGGSVSTLTIQRTQQEDSAVYLCASSSRVGVQETQYFGPGTRLLVL.

The rearrangement links TRBV7-3 to TRBJ2-7, with TRBD1 matching 7 bases. Germline values: CDR1 SGHTA, CDR2 FQGTGA. This CDR3 comprises 14 residues. The junction had 5 bases not matched to a gene; V was cut back by 3 bases and J by 3 bases. In DNA form, the CDR3 reads TGTGCCAGCAGCTTGTACCCAGGGGGCTACGAGCAGTACTTC. Amino acid sequence: CASSLYPGGYEQYF. Supplemented by reference TRBV7-3 and TRBJ2-7, the full variable domain reads GAGVSQTPSNKVTEKGKYVELRCDPISGHTALYWYRQSLGQGPEFLIYFQGTGAADDSGLPNDRFFAVRPEGSVSTLKIQRTERGDSAVYLCASSLYPGGYEQYFGPGTRLTVT.

The CDR3 is CASSPLQRSTDTQYF. The CDR3 nucleotides are TGCGCCAGCAGCCCGTTACAGAGGTCCACAGATACGCAGTATTTT. V is TRBV4-3 and J is TRBJ2-3; no clear D. The CDR3 sequence is 15 residues long. Germline loops: CDR1 LGHNA, CDR2 YSLEER. The germline V and J ends were trimmed by 4 bases and 2 bases, with 13 bases remaining between them.

This clonotype turned up a few times. CDR3 sequence: CASSSSSHPRGRAKNIQYF. DNA for the CDR3: TGTGCCAGCAGCTCAAGCTCCCACCCCAGGGGGAGAGCCAAAAACATTCAGTACTTC. The V and J genes are TRBV9 and TRBJ2-4, with TRBD1 matching over 7 bases. The CDR3 extends over 19 amino acids. The J segment lost 0 bases and the V segment lost 4 bases, leaving 16 bases of the junction unmatched. The germline V gene has CDR1 SGDLS and CDR2 YYNGEE.

The chain employs TRBV5-1 and TRBJ2-2; 7 bases fit TRBD2. V was pared by 0 bases and J by 0 bases, with 5 bases of the junction left unmatched. In germline, CDR1 is SGHRS, CDR2 YFSETQ. This CDR3 is 17 amino acids long. CDR3 region: CASSLGSSGANTGELFF. CDR3 nucleotide sequence: TGCGCCAGCAGCTTGGGATCTAGCGGTGCGAACACCGGGGAGCTGTTTTTT.

Many counts were recorded for this clonotype. The chain links TRBV12-3 or TRBV12-4 to TRBJ2-1, with 11 nucleotides matching TRBD2. CDR3 length: 15 residues. J lost 4 bases, V lost 5 bases, and 4 bases had no gene match. The CDR3 bases are TGTGCCAGCAGTGGCGGGACTAGCGGTTACAATGAGCAGTTCTTC. It encodes CASSGGTSGYNEQFF.

This clonotype was found a few times. The CDR3 reads CASTGTGGNEQYF. The CDR3 DNA sequence: TGTGCCAGCACCGGGACAGGGGGCAACGAGCAGTACTTC. V and J are TRBV28 and TRBJ2-7, with 12 bases aligning to TRBD1. CDR3 size: 13 residues. V lost 7 bases and J lost 5; bases outside the gene matches: 3. CDR1 is MDHEN and CDR2 is SYDVKM in the germline V gene.

The sample holds many counts of this clonotype. The CDR3 DNA follows: TGTGCCAGCAGCCCGACGGGACAGGGTGTGTGGACAGATACGCAGTATTTT. It specifies CASSPTGQGVWTDTQYF. This chain connects TRBV11-1 to TRBJ2-3; 9 nucleotides line up with TRBD1. V gave up 5 bases and J gave up 3 bases; unmatched junction bases: 12. Looked up from germline, CDR1 is SGHAT and CDR2 is FQDESV (reference sequence). This CDR3 contains 17 residues.

This clonotype was observed a handful of times. The genes are TRBV18 and TRBJ2-3; D gene uncertain. Per germline, CDR1 KGHSH and CDR2 LQKENI. The CDR3 consists of 14 residues. The V and J ends lost 2 bases and 1 base respectively, with 7 bases between them. The chain's CDR3 is CASSPVWGTDTQYF. The CDR3 nucleotides read TGTGCCAGCTCACCAGTCTGGGGCACAGATACGCAGTATTTT.

The chain employs TRBV7-2 and TRBJ2-1; possible D gene TRBD2, 6 bases. Germline lookup yields CDR1 SGHTA and CDR2 FQGNSA. V lost 1 base to trimming and J lost 5 bases, with 18 bases between them. CDR3 length: 17 amino acids. The CDR3 DNA reads TGTGCCAGCAGCTTAGGTGCGGGAAGGGTCGGGAACAATGAGCAGTTCTTC. As protein: CASSLGAGRVGNNEQFF.

This clonotype was recorded a few times. The chain is built from TRBV18 and TRBJ2-1, with 7 positions matching TRBD2. The CDR3 totals 14 residues. The V segment lost 3 bases and the J segment 14 bases; nucleotides outside the gene matches: 13. Germline CDR1 is KGHSH and CDR2 is LQKENI. The CDR3: CASSPRTSDLTKFF. In DNA form, the CDR3 reads TGTGCCAGCTCACCGCGTACTAGCGACCTCACCAAGTTCTTC.